The next 19 T cell receptor beta chains were all read from a single sample in a study of sequential checkpoint blockade in melanoma. TCRdb's table, derived via immunoSEQ multiplex PCR, lists solely in-frame clones and lacks some. The sample shows approximately 10,000 clones, over 70% of them seen only once. Treatment: randomized to nivolumab then ipilimumab (arm A) or the reverse (arm B). The material sequenced was CD8+ T cells sorted from blood (inferred from file names), taken from a patient given nivolumab and ipilimumab in sequence. These receptors all come from a human donor with melanoma.

V and J are TRBV15 and TRBJ2-7; D remains unclear. V gave up 1 base and J gave up 5 bases, with 6 bases separating them. This CDR3 is built from 12 residues. Germline V gene data show CDR1 as LNHNV and CDR2 as YYDKDF (reference sequence). CDR3 in DNA: TGTGCCACCAGCAGAGCCCAGGACGAGCAGTACTTC. Translation: CATSRAQDEQYF. The whole variable domain, remainder taken from reference TRBV15 and TRBJ2-7, is DAMVIQNPRYQVTQFGKPVTLSCSQTLNHNVMYWYQQKSSQAPKLLFHYYDKDFNNEADTPDNFQSRRPNTSFCFLDIRSPGLGDTAMYLCATSRAQDEQYFGPGTRLTVT.

This clone has a single count. V usage is TRBV19 and J usage is TRBJ2-1; D unresolved. The CDR3 totals 17 residues. From germline, CDR1 is LNHDA and CDR2 SQIVND (reference sequence). V lost 5 bases and J lost 0, with 17 bases in between. CDR3 in DNA: TGTGCCAGTAGTGCCCTTCGCAATTCCAGCTCCTACAATGAGCAGTTCTTC. Residues: CASSALRNSSSYNEQFF.

The genes are TRBV27 and TRBJ1-1; no clear D. V was pared by 10 bases and J by 8 bases, with 14 bases between. This CDR3 region has 11 residues. Germline V lookup: CDR1 MNHEY, CDR2 SMNVEV (reference sequence). This CDR3 is CATSNAMEAFF. The DNA for the CDR3 is TGTGCCACCTCTAACGCTATGGAAGCTTTCTTT.

The rearrangement uses TRBV7-3 and TRBJ2-2, with 14 bases identical to TRBD2. The CDR3 sequence is 17 residues long. Germline-derived CDR1 and CDR2 are SGHTA and FQGTGA. Unmatched junction bases numbered 9, after V lost 5 bases and J lost 7 bases. CDR3 loop: CASSSRLAGGPGGELFF. CDR3 DNA: TGTGCCAGCAGCAGCCGACTAGCGGGAGGGCCGGGCGGGGAGCTGTTTTTT.

The rearrangement joins TRBV10-2 to TRBJ1-1, with D unclear. Trimming shortened V by 6 bases and J by 6 bases, and 14 bases separated the two germline ends. CDR3 length: 13 residues. The germline gives CDR1 WSHSY, CDR2 SAAADI. The CDR3 sequence is CASSPNEGAEAFF. CDR3 sequence (DNA): TGCGCCAGCAGCCCAAATGAGGGCGCTGAAGCTTTCTTT.

The chain couples TRBV7-9 to TRBJ1-2; D is possibly TRBD1 (5 bases). CDR3 length equals 16 residues. The germline V and J ends were trimmed by 1 base and 7 bases, with 19 bases remaining between them. Germline V gives CDR1 SEHNR, CDR2 FQNEAQ (reference sequence). CDR3 nucleotide sequence: TGTGCCAGCAGCTTAGGGGGGGTCGCCCCGACCGGTGGCTACACCTTC. Protein product: CASSLGGVAPTGGYTF. Full variable domain (remainder filled in from reference TRBV7-9 and TRBJ1-2): DTGVSQNPRHKITKRGQNVTFRCDPISEHNRLYWYRQTLGQGPEFLTYFQNEAQLEKSRLLSDRFSAERPKGSFSTLEIQRTEQGDSAMYLCASSLGGVAPTGGYTFGSGTRLTVV.

The chain joins TRBV9 to TRBJ2-5, with TRBD2 matching over 9 bases. The CDR3 is 16 residues long. The J segment lost 4 bases and the V segment lost 4 bases, leaving 11 bases of the junction unmatched. CDR1 SGDLS and CDR2 YYNGEE come from the germline V gene. CDR3 DNA: TGTGCCAGCAGCCCGTTCGCGGGGGGGGCCGGAGAGACCCAGTACTTC. It is translated as CASSPFAGGAGETQYF.

The chain recombines TRBV4-1 with TRBJ2-2; D is perhaps TRBD2 (6 bases). The V and J ends lost 2 bases and 6 bases respectively, with 7 bases between them. The CDR3 length is 13 residues. CDR1 is MGHRA, CDR2 YSYEKL, per germline. The chain's CDR3 is CASSQWEAGELFF. As DNA, the CDR3 is TGCGCCAGCAGCCAATGGGAGGCCGGGGAGCTGTTTTTT.

The gene calls are TRBV6-1 and TRBJ1-2, with TRBD1 identical over 8 bases. V trimming: 1 base; J trimming: 4 bases; junction bases outside the gene matches: 2. The CDR3 consists of 14 residues. Germline values: CDR1 MNHNS, CDR2 SASEGT. The CDR3 DNA sequence: TGTGCCAGCAGTGAAGACAGGGGGGGCTATGGCTACACCTTC. Residues: CASSEDRGGYGYTF.

V is TRBV6-5 and J is TRBJ1-2; 7 bases map to TRBD1. In germline, CDR1 is MNHEY, CDR2 SVGAGI. The CDR3 spans 15 residues. The V segment lost 2 bases and the J segment 0 bases; nucleotides outside the gene matches: 3. This chain's CDR3 is CASSYRDRTNYGYTF. In nucleotides, the CDR3 is TGTGCCAGCAGTTACCGGGACAGAACTAACTATGGCTACACCTTC.

V usage is TRBV6-5 and J usage is TRBJ2-2, with 12 bases that match TRBD1. This CDR3 contains 15 residues. Trimming removed 2 bases from V and 8 bases from J; junction bases left unmatched: 3. CDR1 is MNHEY, CDR2 SVGAGI, per germline. The chain's CDR3 is CASSYGTGGWGELFF. The CDR3 nucleotides are TGTGCCAGCAGTTACGGGACAGGGGGCTGGGGGGAGCTGTTTTTT.

The V gene is TRBV7-9, the J gene TRBJ1-2; D uncertain. The CDR3 runs 15 residues. Germline lookup yields CDR1 SEHNR and CDR2 FQNEAQ (reference sequence). Trimming stripped 1 base from V and 2 bases from J, with 11 bases between. CDR3: CASSLGGGFNYGYTF. The CDR3 DNA follows: TGTGCCAGCAGCTTAGGCGGCGGATTCAACTATGGCTACACCTTC. Using reference TRBV7-9 and TRBJ1-2 for the parts outside the CDR3, the full variable domain is DTGVSQNPRHKITKRGQNVTFRCDPISEHNRLYWYRQTLGQGPEFLTYFQNEAQLEKSRLLSDRFSAERPKGSFSTLEIQRTEQGDSAMYLCASSLGGGFNYGYTFGSGTRLTVV.

V gene TRBV4-1 combines with J gene TRBJ2-7, with TRBD1 as a possible D gene (5 bases). The V gene lost 3 bases and the J gene lost 0 bases, with 21 bases spanning the gap. Germline lookup yields CDR1 MGHRA and CDR2 YSYEKL. The length of the CDR3 is 18 residues. The CDR3: CASSHHLGVRADSYEQYF. CDR3 DNA: TGCGCCAGCAGCCATCATCTTGGGGTCAGGGCCGACTCCTACGAGCAGTACTTC.

The chain is built from TRBV19 and TRBJ2-1, with 11 bases aligning to TRBD2. CDR3 length equals 19 residues. Looked up from germline, CDR1 is LNHDA and CDR2 is SQIVND (reference sequence). The V and J ends lost 5 bases and 1 base, in that order; junction bases with no gene match: 13. DNA for the CDR3: TGTGCCAGTAGTCTCCTCCCCCCACTAGCGGGAGAGTCCTACAATGAGCAGTTCTTC. This translates into CASSLLPPLAGESYNEQFF. Using reference TRBV19 and TRBJ2-1 for the parts outside the CDR3, the full variable domain is DGGITQSPKYLFRKEGQNVTLSCEQNLNHDAMYWYRQDPGQGLRLIYYSQIVNDFQKGDIAEGYSVSREKKESFPLTVTSAQKNPTAFYLCASSLLPPLAGESYNEQFFGPGTRLTVL.

V gene TRBV5-4 combines with J gene TRBJ2-7; possibly TRBD2 for D (6 bases). V lost 4 bases to trimming and J lost 3 bases, with 17 bases between them. The germline V gene has CDR1 SGHNT and CDR2 YYREEE (reference sequence). The CDR3 contains 15 residues. CDR3 sequence: CASSDPWGEDYEQYF. CDR3 bases: TGTGCCAGCAGCGATCCTTGGGGGGAAGACTACGAGCAGTACTTC.

The chain joins TRBV27 to TRBJ1-2, with 9 bases matching TRBD1. After removal of 3 bases from V and 3 bases from J, the junction contained 2 bases not matched to a gene. CDR3 size: 14 residues. Germline V gene lookup returns CDR1 MNHEY and CDR2 SMNVEV (reference sequence). CDR3 DNA sequence: TGTGCCAGCAGTTTGGGACAGGGACACTATGGCTACACCTTC. The encoded protein is CASSLGQGHYGYTF.

The chain carries TRBV7-2 and TRBJ2-1, with D possibly matching TRBD1 (6 bases). Germline V lookup: CDR1 SGHTA, CDR2 FQGNSA. The CDR3 spans 13 residues. The ends were cut back, 7 bases at V and 9 bases at J, with 16 bases in the middle. DNA for the CDR3: TGTGCCAGCACCGCACTCCTAGGGGGTGAGCAGTTCTTC. Translated, it gives CASTALLGGEQFF. The full variable domain, its missing parts supplied by reference TRBV7-2 and TRBJ2-1, is GAGVSQSPSNKVTEKGKDVELRCDPISGHTALYWYRQSLGQGLEFLIYFQGNSAPDKSGLPSDRFSAERTGGSVSTLTIQRTQQEDSAVYLCASTALLGGEQFFGPGTRLTVL.

This clone has only a few counts. The V call is TRBV6-5, the J call TRBJ1-2, with a weak D call TRBD1 (6 bases). V gave up 6 bases and J gave up 7 bases, with 21 bases separating them. This CDR3 region has 15 residues. Germline CDR1 is MNHEY and CDR2 is SVGAGI. DNA of the CDR3: TGTGCCAGCAGCCTCCGGAGGGGGGGCGGACGTGGCTACACCTTC. This gives the protein CASSLRRGGGRGYTF.

The rearrangement links TRBV9 to TRBJ2-1; a possible D gene is TRBD1 (5 bases). Trimming stripped 0 bases from V and 5 bases from J, with 12 bases between. The germline V gene encodes CDR1 SGDLS and CDR2 YYNGEE. The CDR3 has 15 amino acids. The CDR3 spells CASSVGGQNNNEQFF. CDR3 nucleotides: TGTGCCAGCAGCGTAGGCGGACAAAACAACAATGAGCAGTTCTTC.